The 22 T cell receptor beta chains given below trace back to one sample, sequenced in a study of cytomegalovirus exposure and HLA in healthy donors. This PCR relied on a set of 60 Vbeta primers and 13 Jbeta primers. Sequenced by immunoSEQ multiplex PCR; TCRdb stores in-frame clones only, minus some. The sample records under 150,000 clones, 82% being singletons. The sample consisted of PBMCs. The receptors here all came from a boy aged 5-17 years in good health and CMV-seronegative.

The chain carries TRBV5-1 and TRBJ2-3; TRBD2 aligns across 14 bases. With 4 bases clipped from V and 3 bases from J, the junction kept 4 bases outside the gene matches. The germline V gene encodes CDR1 SGHRS and CDR2 YFSETQ. The CDR3 covers 16 residues. Here the CDR3 DNA reads TGCGCCAGCAGCCTGGGACTAGCGGGAGCAACAGATACGCAGTATTTT. Its protein product is CASSLGLAGATDTQYF.

The chain recombines TRBV9 with TRBJ2-5; maybe TRBD1 (5 bases). The CDR3 extends over 15 amino acids. Germline loops: CDR1 SGDLS, CDR2 YYNGEE. V lost 0 bases and J lost 0, with 9 bases in between. The CDR3 nucleotides read TGTGCCAGCAGCGTAGGTCCGACAGACCAAGAGACCCAGTACTTC. Its protein product is CASSVGPTDQETQYF. Looking up the rest from reference TRBV9 and TRBJ2-5 gives the full variable domain: DSGVTQTPKHLITATGQRVTLRCSPRSGDLSVYWYQQSLDQGLQFLIQYYNGEERAKGNILERFSAQQFPDLHSELNLSSLELGDSALYFCASSVGPTDQETQYFGPGTRLLVL.

The chain joins TRBV5-1 to TRBJ1-1; D is ambiguous. The ends were cut back, 8 bases at V and 3 bases at J, with 11 bases in the middle. Germline CDR1 and CDR2: SGHRS and YFSETQ. The CDR3 spans 12 residues. CDR3 DNA sequence: TGCGCCAGTCGGGAAGACGACACTGAAGCTTTCTTT. Translation gives CASREDDTEAFF.

Only one count was recorded for this clone. J is TRBJ2-2 and V is TRBV19; no reliable D call. Trimming removed 9 bases at V and 1 base at J, with 15 bases between. Germline V lookup: CDR1 LNHDA, CDR2 SQIVND (reference sequence). The length of the CDR3 is 15 residues. CDR3 coding DNA: TGTGCCAGCCGCCCCGCCCTACTGAACACCGGGGAGCTGTTTTTT. Amino acid sequence: CASRPALLNTGELFF.

This clone was seen more than once but under ten times. The CDR3 bases are TGTGCCACCACTAGGGTTGAGGGCGTCAATCAGCCCCAGCATTTT. This gives the protein CATTRVEGVNQPQHF. This chain joins TRBV6-1 and TRBJ1-5; D uncertain. This CDR3 is built from 15 residues. From germline, CDR1 is MNHNS and CDR2 SASEGT. V lost 10 bases, J lost 3 bases, and 19 bases lay in between.

The V call is TRBV6-5, the J call TRBJ2-5, with D unresolved. Between the trimmed V and J ends, which lost 4 bases and 4 bases, there was a span of 16 bases. Germline V CDR1 and CDR2: MNHEY, SVGAGI. The CDR3 runs 15 residues. The CDR3 loop is CASSSHQLKLETQYF. The CDR3, as DNA: TGTGCCAGCAGTTCCCACCAACTCAAACTAGAGACCCAGTACTTC.

The CDR3 loop is CASSPRGNTEAFF. In DNA form, the CDR3 reads TGTGCCAGCTCACCGAGAGGGAACACTGAAGCTTTCTTT. The chain recombines TRBV18 with TRBJ1-1; unclear D gene. CDR3 size: 13 residues. CDR1 and CDR2 (germline): KGHSH, LQKENI. Trimming removed 3 bases at V and 1 base at J, with 6 bases between.

The V call is TRBV7-9, the J call TRBJ2-1; tentatively, D is TRBD1 (5 bases). Trimming shortened V by 7 bases and J by 0 bases, and 19 bases separated the two germline ends. The length of the CDR3 is 17 residues. Germline V gene sequence: CDR1 SEHNR, CDR2 FQNEAQ (reference sequence). The CDR3 bases are TGTGCCAGCAACCCACTTAGTAGGCAGGGCTCCTACAATGAGCAGTTCTTC. Amino acid sequence: CASNPLSRQGSYNEQFF.

In its sample, this clone was seen once. The V and J genes are TRBV5-1 and TRBJ2-7, with 9 bases matching TRBD1. V was clipped by 2 bases and J by 3 bases; unmatched bases: 3. In germline, CDR1 is SGHRS, CDR2 YFSETQ. This CDR3 has 14 residues. DNA of the CDR3: TGCGCCAGCAGCTTAAGGGACAGGGACTACGAGCAGTACTTC. It encodes CASSLRDRDYEQYF. Supplemented by reference TRBV5-1 and TRBJ2-7, the full variable domain reads KAGVTQTPRYLIKTRGQQVTLSCSPISGHRSVSWYQQTPGQGLQFLFEYFSETQRNKGNFPGRFSGRQFSNSRSEMNVSTLELGDSALYLCASSLRDRDYEQYFGPGTRLTVT.

The chain carries TRBV5-7 and TRBJ2-1; 13 nucleotides align to TRBD2. TRBV5-7 is reported as an ORF; its role is uncertain. The CDR3 has 17 residues. The trim removed 1 base at V and 7 bases at J, leaving 8 bases unmatched. CDR3 protein: CASSLKRVLAGGNEQFF. CDR3 DNA: TGTGCCAGCAGCTTGAAACGGGTACTAGCGGGGGGGAATGAGCAGTTCTTC.

V and J are TRBV6-6 and TRBJ1-2, with 8 positions matching TRBD1. Losses at the gene ends were 4 bases for V and 4 bases for J; bases not matched to a gene: 8. The CDR3 runs to 15 residues. Germline V lookup: CDR1 MNHNY, CDR2 SVGAGI (reference sequence). The CDR3 nucleotides are TGTGCCAGCAGTTTCCCAACAGGGGGTGGCTATGGCTACACCTTC. Amino acid sequence: CASSFPTGGGYGYTF.

Details on this clone: A junction boundary mismatches the germline segment, possibly from a read error. This chain uses TRBV7-9 with TRBJ2-1; weak D call: TRBD1 (7 bases). Germline CDR1 reads SEHNR; CDR2 reads FQNEAQ (reference sequence). This CDR3 contains 14 residues. The CDR3 DNA sequence: TGTTCCAGCAACGACGGGGGACAGAGGGATGAGCAGTTCTTC. Amino acid sequence: CSSNDGGQRDEQFF.

The gene calls are TRBV30 and TRBJ2-5; TRBD2 aligns across 10 bases. Germline V gene sequence: CDR1 GTSNPN, CDR2 SVGIG (reference sequence). The ends lost 0 bases at V and 10 bases at J; junction bases unmatched: 5. The CDR3 contains 13 residues. The CDR3 loop reads CAWSVVAGGSQYF. The CDR3 DNA reads as TGTGCCTGGAGTGTAGTAGCGGGAGGAAGCCAGTACTTC.

The V gene is TRBV21-1, the J gene TRBJ2-7; whether TRBD1, the table's D call, matches the DNA was not checked. TRBV21-1 is a recognized pseudogene. This CDR3 contains 11 residues. The CDR3 loop reads CASSGPYEQYF. Here the CDR3 DNA reads TGTGCCAGCAGCGGCCCCTACGAGCAGTACTTC.

This clone has a single count. The V gene is TRBV5-1, the J gene TRBJ2-7; the D gene is possibly TRBD1 (6 bases). Germline CDR1 is SGHRS and CDR2 is YFSETQ. CDR3 size: 15 residues. Deletions cut 0 bases from V and 3 bases from J, with 13 bases between. The CDR3 bases are TGCGCCAGCAGCTTGGACCCCTTGACAGGCTACGAGCAGTACTTC. Its protein is CASSLDPLTGYEQYF.

The chain couples TRBV18 to TRBJ1-3, with TRBD1 identical over 9 bases. CDR1 KGHSH and CDR2 LQKENI come from the germline V gene. J gave up 4 bases and V 3 bases, and 7 bases lay outside the gene matches. This CDR3 comprises 16 residues. The CDR3 protein is CASSPGPGTGGNTIYF. Here the CDR3 DNA reads TGTGCCAGCTCACCGGGCCCCGGGACAGGGGGAAACACCATATATTTT. The full variable domain, in which reference TRBV18 and TRBJ1-3 provide the parts outside the CDR3, is NAGVMQNPRHLVRRRGQEARLRCSPMKGHSHVYWYRQLPEEGLKFMVYLQKENIIDESGMPKERFSAEFPKEGPSILRIQQVVRGDSAAYFCASSPGPGTGGNTIYFGEGSWLTVV.

The J gene is TRBJ2-1, the V gene TRBV5-6, with 9 positions matching TRBD2. V dropped 0 bases and J dropped 10; count of bases not matched to a gene: 14. Per the germline V gene, CDR1 is SGHDT and CDR2 is YYEEEE. There are 17 residues in the CDR3. CDR3 nucleotide sequence: TGTGCCAGCAGCTTGGCCATCCTGGCGAGCGGGAGGCGCGAGCAGTTCTTC. Amino acid sequence: CASSLAILASGRREQFF.

This rearrangement joins TRBV5-1 to TRBJ2-1, with D maybe TRBD2 (6 bases). V lost 0 bases, J lost 4 bases, and 14 bases lay in between. This CDR3 is 16 amino acids long. The V gene's germline CDR1 is SGHRS and CDR2 YFSETQ. The CDR3 nucleotides read TGCGCCAGCAGCTTGGCCATGGGGGGACTTTACAATGAGCAGTTCTTC. This encodes CASSLAMGGLYNEQFF.

This clone was counted once. V and J are TRBV19 and TRBJ1-1, with D hard to call. This CDR3 comprises 12 residues. Germline V lookup: CDR1 LNHDA, CDR2 SQIVND (reference sequence). V was shortened by 10 bases and J by 1 base, with 10 bases between the two germline ends. CDR3 nucleotides: TGTGCCACCCTGACTGGGAACACTGAAGCTTTCTTT. Protein: CATLTGNTEAFF.

The chain recombines TRBV19 with TRBJ1-2, with 10 bases aligning to TRBD1. The length of the CDR3 is 17 residues. Germline V gene sequence: CDR1 LNHDA, CDR2 SQIVND (reference sequence). The junction had 12 bases not matched to a gene; V was cut back by 5 bases and J by 3 bases. In DNA form, the CDR3 reads TGTGCCAGTAGTGTGGGACAGGGGAAACGCTTAGACTATGGCTACACCTTC. Its translation is CASSVGQGKRLDYGYTF.

This chain connects TRBV19 to TRBJ1-5, with a weak D call TRBD1 (5 bases). Germline V gives CDR1 LNHDA, CDR2 SQIVND (reference sequence). This CDR3 region has 15 residues. V gave up 3 bases and J gave up 3 bases, with 12 bases separating them. CDR3 DNA sequence: TGTGCCAGTAGTATGAACAGGCTAACCAATCAGCCCCAGCATTTT. Its protein is CASSMNRLTNQPQHF.

This clone has a single count. The chain uses TRBV27 and TRBJ1-2, with 9 bases matching TRBD1. The CDR3 is 17 residues long. V lost 2 bases to trimming and J lost 2 bases; unmatched junction nucleotides: 9. The V gene's germline CDR1 is MNHEY and CDR2 SMNVEV (reference sequence). The CDR3 region is CASSLMGGQGLNYGYTF. CDR3 in DNA: TGTGCCAGCAGTTTAATGGGGGGACAGGGACTAAACTATGGCTACACCTTC.